Each of the 29 T cell receptor beta chains below was sequenced from the same sample in a study of blood T cell repertoires in COVID-19. Here immunoSEQ multiplex PCR was the method, and the copy in TCRdb shows in-frame clones only, minus some. The sample comprises about 480,000 clones, around 89% of which are singletons, and about 4.3% rests with the top ten. Sequencing was performed on peripheral blood. The origin of the receptors is a woman aged 25-40 years with acute or convalescent COVID-19.

There are a few counts of this clone. This sequence joins TRBV10-3 and TRBJ2-1, with D possibly matching TRBD1 (6 bases). Germline V gene data show CDR1 as ENHRY and CDR2 as SYGVKD. V was cut by 6 bases and J by 10 bases, with 13 bases left in between. CDR3 length: 12 amino acids. CDR3 nucleotide sequence: TGTGCCATCAGAACCATAGACAGGGAGCAGTTCTTC. Translated, it gives CAIRTIDREQFF.

The chain carries TRBV29-1 and TRBJ1-1; perhaps TRBD1 as D (5 bases). V was pared by 6 bases and J by 3 bases, with 11 bases between. The germline CDR1 and CDR2 sequences are SQVTM and ANQGSEA. The CDR3 length is 12 residues. In DNA form, the CDR3 reads TGCAGCGTAGGGGAATCGGACACTGAAGCTTTCTTT. This encodes CSVGESDTEAFF.

This sequence joins TRBV10-3 and TRBJ2-7; 8 bases fit TRBD1. CDR1 and CDR2 from the germline V gene are ENHRY and SYGVKD. Germline trimming cut 6 bases from V and 0 bases from J; bases unmatched to any gene: 4. There are 14 residues in the CDR3. This chain's CDR3 is CAISWTGSSYEQYF. In DNA, the CDR3 is TGTGCCATCAGCTGGACAGGGAGCTCCTACGAGCAGTACTTC.

The rearrangement uses TRBV29-1 and TRBJ1-2; D might be TRBD1 (6 bases). The CDR3 loop spans 15 amino acids. Looked up from germline, CDR1 is SQVTM and CDR2 is ANQGSEA. The V and J ends lost 2 bases and 7 bases respectively, with 20 bases between them. Here the CDR3 reads CSVETRTVRSSGYTF. DNA of the CDR3: TGCAGCGTTGAAACCCGGACAGTACGGTCAAGTGGCTACACCTTC.

V gene TRBV19 combines with J gene TRBJ1-1; D is undetermined. This CDR3 comprises 17 residues. Germline assignment: CDR1 LNHDA and CDR2 SQIVND (reference sequence). V gave up 1 base and J gave up 2 bases, with 17 bases separating them. CDR3 sequence (DNA): TGTGCCAGTAGTATAGGGCGTCGGAGGGCGGTTAACACTGAAGCTTTCTTT. It is translated as CASSIGRRRAVNTEAFF.

The chain is built from TRBV5-5 and TRBJ1-5, with a tentative D call TRBD1 (5 bases). Trimming shortened V by 2 bases and J by 3 bases, and 9 bases separated the two germline ends. This CDR3 region has 14 residues. Germline loops: CDR1 SGHKS, CDR2 YYEKEE (reference sequence). This CDR3 is CASSFRVDNQPQHF. CDR3 coding DNA: TGTGCCAGCAGCTTCAGGGTAGACAATCAGCCCCAGCATTTT.

The chain links TRBV12-3 or TRBV12-4 to TRBJ1-1; D uncertain. CDR3 length: 13 residues. Trimming stripped 7 bases from V and 1 base from J, with 10 bases between. The CDR3 loop reads CASNSYRNTEAFF. DNA of the CDR3: TGTGCCAGCAACTCGTATAGGAACACTGAAGCTTTCTTT.

The chain combines TRBV24-1 with TRBJ2-2; 8 bases are a match to TRBD2. The CDR3 sequence is 16 residues long. Per the germline V gene, CDR1 is KGHDR and CDR2 is SFDVKD. V gave up 4 bases and J gave up 5 bases; unmatched junction bases: 8. The CDR3, as DNA: TGTGCCACCAGTGACCTTCCGGGGGGGTCAACCGGGGAGCTGTTTTTT. Its protein is CATSDLPGGSTGELFF.

This chain connects TRBV6-5 to TRBJ2-1, with D perhaps TRBD2 (5 bases). The germline gives CDR1 MNHEY, CDR2 SVGAGI. The V and J ends lost 8 bases and 0 bases respectively, with 11 bases between them. The CDR3 extends over 14 amino acids. The CDR3 coding sequence is TGTGCCAGCCGGGGTATATTCTCCTACAATGAGCAGTTCTTC. This codes for CASRGIFSYNEQFF.

This chain uses TRBV6-2 or TRBV6-3 with TRBJ1-1; perhaps TRBD1 as D (5 bases). The germline V gene has CDR1 MNHEY and CDR2 SVGEGT. With 5 bases removed from V and 6 bases from J, the gap between germline ends came to 19 bases. The CDR3 is 15 amino acids. CDR3 in DNA: TGTGCCAGCAGTAACCATCAATCAGGGTACTCTGAAGCTTTCTTT. Translating gives CASSNHQSGYSEAFF.

The rearrangement links TRBV3-1 (or the pseudogene TRBV3-2) to TRBJ1-2, with 7 bases that match TRBD1. Trimming removed 5 bases from V and 3 bases from J; junction bases left unmatched: 9. The CDR3 length is 15 residues. In germline, CDR1 is LGHDT, CDR2 YNNKEL (reference sequence). CDR3 sequence reads: CASSDMTGRYYGYTF. The CDR3 DNA sequence: TGTGCCAGCAGCGATATGACAGGGAGGTACTATGGCTACACCTTC.

This rearrangement joins TRBV9 to TRBJ2-1, with D perhaps TRBD2 (7 bases). Germline V gives CDR1 SGDLS, CDR2 YYNGEE. V lost 0 bases and J lost 8, with 21 bases in between. CDR3 size: 17 residues. DNA for the CDR3: TGTGCCAGCAGCGTAGGAAGAGGGCGGGGGCGGTTGGATGAGCAGTTCTTC. It encodes CASSVGRGRGRLDEQFF. Looking up the rest from reference TRBV9 and TRBJ2-1 gives the full variable domain: DSGVTQTPKHLITATGQRVTLRCSPRSGDLSVYWYQQSLDQGLQFLIQYYNGEERAKGNILERFSAQQFPDLHSELNLSSLELGDSALYFCASSVGRGRGRLDEQFFGPGTRLTVL.

The chain has TRBV5-1 and TRBJ2-2; D is possibly TRBD1 (5 bases). Germline V gene lookup returns CDR1 SGHRS and CDR2 YFSETQ. This CDR3 is built from 16 residues. V lost 6 bases, J lost 0 bases, and 15 bases lay in between. The CDR3 is CASTAGINSNTGELFF. CDR3 sequence (DNA): TGCGCCAGCACCGCAGGGATAAACTCGAACACCGGGGAGCTGTTTTTT. Full variable domain (remainder filled in from reference TRBV5-1 and TRBJ2-2): KAGVTQTPRYLIKTRGQQVTLSCSPISGHRSVSWYQQTPGQGLQFLFEYFSETQRNKGNFPGRFSGRQFSNSRSEMNVSTLELGDSALYLCASTAGINSNTGELFFGEGSRLTVL.

The chain recombines TRBV12-3 or TRBV12-4 with TRBJ2-2, with D hard to call. The CDR3 spans 12 residues. Trimming left V 2 bases short and J 6 bases short, with 4 bases between. This CDR3 is CASSLSSGELFF. The CDR3 DNA follows: TGTGCCAGCAGTTTATCGTCCGGGGAGCTGTTTTTT.

The chain links TRBV5-1 to TRBJ2-7, with D uncertain. The CDR3 consists of 12 residues. The V end was cut by 3 bases, the J end by 0 bases, with 4 bases between. Germline lookup yields CDR1 SGHRS and CDR2 YFSETQ. The DNA for the CDR3 is TGCGCCAGCAGCTCCAACTCCTACGAGCAGTACTTC. It encodes CASSSNSYEQYF.

This clone was observed a single time. The CDR3 coding sequence is TGTGCCAGCAGGGTACAATTCTCTGGAAACACCATATATTTT. It yields the protein CASRVQFSGNTIYF. The chain is built from TRBV6-5 and TRBJ1-3; D call uncertain. The germline gives CDR1 MNHEY, CDR2 SVGAGI. The CDR3 is 14 amino acids. Between the trimmed V and J ends, which lost 6 bases and 0 bases, there was a span of 9 bases.

V and J are TRBV3-1 (or the pseudogene TRBV3-2) and TRBJ2-1; TRBD1 is a possible D gene (5 bases). CDR1 LGHDT and CDR2 YNNKEL come from the germline V gene (reference sequence). Trimming took off 1 base at V and 0 bases at J, with 10 bases between the two ends. The CDR3 has 16 residues. The CDR3 protein is CASSQGDRVSYNEQFF. CDR3 sequence (DNA): TGTGCCAGCAGCCAAGGTGACAGAGTCTCCTACAATGAGCAGTTCTTC.

The rearrangement joins TRBV5-6 to TRBJ1-2; D may be TRBD1 (6 bases). V was shortened by 4 bases and J by 5 bases, with 12 bases between the two germline ends. Germline-derived CDR1 and CDR2 are SGHDT and YYEEEE. The CDR3 runs to 13 residues. The CDR3 region has the DNA TGTGCCAGCAGCCTAGGAACAGGGTATGGCTACACCTTC. It translates to CASSLGTGYGYTF.

This clone was observed once. The genes are TRBV18 and TRBJ1-1; 11 bases are a match to TRBD1. The CDR3 has 16 amino acids. Germline V gene sequence: CDR1 KGHSH, CDR2 LQKENI. The J segment lost 5 bases and the V segment lost 3 bases, leaving 8 bases of the junction unmatched. The CDR3 DNA reads as TGTGCCAGCTCACCCTCACCCGGGACAGGGGGTACTGAAGCTTTCTTT. This encodes CASSPSPGTGGTEAFF. Using reference TRBV18 and TRBJ1-1 for the parts outside the CDR3, the full variable domain is NAGVMQNPRHLVRRRGQEARLRCSPMKGHSHVYWYRQLPEEGLKFMVYLQKENIIDESGMPKERFSAEFPKEGPSILRIQQVVRGDSAAYFCASSPSPGTGGTEAFFGQGTRLTVV.

This chain joins TRBV28 and TRBJ1-1, with a weak D call TRBD1 (6 bases). This CDR3 contains 16 residues. Germline CDR1 reads MDHEN; CDR2 reads SYDVKM. Trimming stripped 2 bases from V and 14 bases from J, with 27 bases between. The CDR3 DNA is TGTGCCAGCAGTTTAACCTCCGTGGGGACATCCTTTAGTGAGTTCTTT. Protein sequence: CASSLTSVGTSFSEFF. Full variable domain (rest looked up from reference TRBV28 and TRBJ1-1): DVKVTQSSRYLVKRTGEKVFLECVQDMDHENMFWYRQDPGLGLRLIYFSYDVKMKEKGDIPEGYSVSREKKERFSLILESASTNQTSMYLCASSLTSVGTSFSEFFGQGTRLTVV.

This clone was seen once. The chain uses TRBV12-3 or TRBV12-4 and TRBJ1-2; 9 nucleotides line up with TRBD1. The CDR3 runs to 13 residues. The V segment lost 4 bases and the J segment 7 bases; nucleotides outside the gene matches: 4. The DNA of the CDR3 is TGTGCCAGCAGTTCGGGACAGGGTAGTGGCTACACCTTC. Its translation: CASSSGQGSGYTF.

The chain joins TRBV4-1 to TRBJ1-6; perhaps TRBD1 as D (5 bases). Trimming shortened V by 6 bases and J by 1 base, and 10 bases separated the two germline ends. The CDR3 runs 15 residues. Germline V gives CDR1 MGHRA, CDR2 YSYEKL. The CDR3 loop is CASSPGGSYNSPLHF. For the CDR3, the DNA is TGCGCCAGCAGTCCCGGGGGTTCCTATAATTCACCCCTCCACTTT.

The chain uses TRBV5-6 and TRBJ2-5, with 12 bases fitting TRBD1. The junction had 6 bases not matched to a gene; V was cut back by 4 bases and J by 2 bases. The CDR3 runs to 16 residues. The germline V gene has CDR1 SGHDT and CDR2 YYEEEE. CDR3 in DNA: TGTGCCAGCAGCACGGGACAGGGGGCGAGGCAAGAGACCCAGTACTTC. Translating it yields CASSTGQGARQETQYF.

This chain joins TRBV11-2 and TRBJ2-5; 13 bases align to TRBD2. The CDR3 loop spans 15 amino acids. Germline V gene lookup returns CDR1 SGHAT and CDR2 FQNNGV. Trimming took 1 base from V and 4 from J; bases not matched to a gene: 0. CDR3 in amino acids: CASSLGTSGGETQYF. The CDR3 DNA follows: TGTGCCAGCAGCTTAGGGACTAGCGGGGGAGAGACCCAGTACTTC.

The chain joins TRBV5-6 to TRBJ2-2; D call uncertain. Germline assignment: CDR1 SGHDT and CDR2 YYEEEE. Trimming removed 4 bases at V and 8 bases at J, with 12 bases between. The CDR3 covers 13 residues. The CDR3: CASSVTRVGELFF. CDR3 coding DNA: TGTGCCAGCAGCGTAACCCGAGTAGGGGAGCTGTTTTTT.

This clone appeared a single time. The chain combines TRBV5-4 with TRBJ2-3; 10 bases are a match to TRBD2. The CDR3 is made up of 18 amino acids. V lost 0 bases, J lost 2 bases, and 9 bases stayed unmatched. Germline loops: CDR1 SGHNT, CDR2 YYREEE (reference sequence). This chain's CDR3 is CASSLVGVSGGHTDTQYF. The CDR3 bases are TGTGCCAGCAGCTTGGTTGGGGTTAGCGGGGGGCACACAGATACGCAGTATTTT.

The chain couples TRBV18 to TRBJ2-2; D gene uncertain. Germline loops: CDR1 KGHSH, CDR2 LQKENI. The CDR3 length is 13 residues. Trimming took 3 bases from V and 4 from J, leaving 6 bases between them. CDR3 coding DNA: TGTGCCAGCTCACCCGACATCACCGGGGAGCTGTTTTTT. Protein: CASSPDITGELFF. Together with reference TRBV18 and TRBJ2-2, the CDR3 gives the full variable domain: NAGVMQNPRHLVRRRGQEARLRCSPMKGHSHVYWYRQLPEEGLKFMVYLQKENIIDESGMPKERFSAEFPKEGPSILRIQQVVRGDSAAYFCASSPDITGELFFGEGSRLTVL.

The V gene is TRBV18, the J gene TRBJ2-7; tentative D call: TRBD1 (7 bases). V lost 3 bases and J 5 bases, leaving 14 bases between the germline ends. This CDR3 is built from 14 residues. Looked up from germline, CDR1 is KGHSH and CDR2 is LQKENI. CDR3 residues: CASSPARGVNEQYF. CDR3 nucleotide sequence: TGTGCCAGCTCACCCGCCAGGGGGGTGAACGAGCAGTACTTC.

The V gene is TRBV5-4, the J gene TRBJ2-3; a possible D gene is TRBD1 (6 bases). V was trimmed by 4 bases and J by 5 bases, leaving 23 bases between them. The CDR3 runs 17 residues. The germline gives CDR1 SGHNT, CDR2 YYREEE (reference sequence). CDR3 loop: CASSPVLGARMRDTQYF. The CDR3 nucleotides are TGTGCCAGCAGCCCTGTTCTGGGGGCGCGAATGAGAGATACGCAGTATTTT.